This T cell receptor (beta chain) was sequenced for a study of TIL therapy for anti-PD-1-resistant metastatic lung cancer. In the study overall: Tumors were harvested before any PD-1/PD-L1 blockade. Tumors had a median PD-L1 proportion score of 5% to 6.5%. By whole-exome sequencing, median non-synonymous tumor mutation burden was around 1.5 mutations per megabase.

The germline V and J ends were trimmed by 1 base and 1 base, with 8 bases remaining between them. This CDR3 has 15 amino acids. Germline lookup yields CDR1 LNHNV and CDR2 YYDKDF (reference sequence). Documented time point: pre-treatment sample, taken before nivolumab and TIL therapy. Enrollment ran from October 2017 to January 2020. The immunoSEQ assay was v3. TCRdb keeps only in-frame clones here, not all; method: immunoSEQ multiplex PCR. The sample carries more than 45,000 clones, over 70% recorded once. The chain recombines TRBV15 with TRBJ2-1; D unclear. Sequences were derived from blood, sampled at baseline. The TCR comes from a person aged 25 to 85 with non-small cell lung cancer. CDR3 region: CATSRASVSYNEQFF. In DNA, the CDR3 is TGTGCCACCAGCAGAGCTTCGGTATCCTACAATGAGCAGTTCTTC.